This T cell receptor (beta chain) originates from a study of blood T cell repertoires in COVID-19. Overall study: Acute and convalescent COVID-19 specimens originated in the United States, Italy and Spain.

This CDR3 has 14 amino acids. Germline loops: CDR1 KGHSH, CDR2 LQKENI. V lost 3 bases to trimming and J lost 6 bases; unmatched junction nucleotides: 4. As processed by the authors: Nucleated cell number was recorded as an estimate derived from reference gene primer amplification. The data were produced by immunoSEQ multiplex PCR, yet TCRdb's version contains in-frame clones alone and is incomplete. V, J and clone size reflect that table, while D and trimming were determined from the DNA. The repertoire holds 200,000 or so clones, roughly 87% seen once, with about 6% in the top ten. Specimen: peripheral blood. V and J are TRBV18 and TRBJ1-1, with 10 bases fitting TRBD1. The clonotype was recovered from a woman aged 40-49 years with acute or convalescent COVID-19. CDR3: CASSPRQGASEAFF. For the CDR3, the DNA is TGTGCCAGCTCACCCCGACAGGGGGCATCTGAAGCTTTCTTT.